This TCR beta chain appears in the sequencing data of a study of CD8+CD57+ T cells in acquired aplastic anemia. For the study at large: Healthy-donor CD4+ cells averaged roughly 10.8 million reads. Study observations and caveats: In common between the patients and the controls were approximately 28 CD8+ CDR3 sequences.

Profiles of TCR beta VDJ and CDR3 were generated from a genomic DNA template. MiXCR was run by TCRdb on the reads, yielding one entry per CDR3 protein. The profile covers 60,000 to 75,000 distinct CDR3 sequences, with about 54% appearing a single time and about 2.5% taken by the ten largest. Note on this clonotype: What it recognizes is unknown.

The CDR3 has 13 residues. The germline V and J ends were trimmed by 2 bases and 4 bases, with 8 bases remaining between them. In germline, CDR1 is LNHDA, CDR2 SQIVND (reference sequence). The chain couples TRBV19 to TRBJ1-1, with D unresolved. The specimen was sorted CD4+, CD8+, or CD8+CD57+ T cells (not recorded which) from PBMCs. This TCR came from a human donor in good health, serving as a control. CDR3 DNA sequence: TGTGCCAGTAGTATAACCCAATCCACTGAAGCTTTCTTT. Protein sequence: CASSITQSTEAFF.